Listed here are 23 T cell receptor beta chains from one sample, sequenced in a study of control samples from healthy donors and cancer patients. Sequenced by immunoSEQ multiplex PCR; TCRdb stores in-frame clones only, minus some. The sample lists approximately 100,000 clones; around 89% were seen once. Sequencing was carried out using blood. Receptors were obtained from a man aged 25-45 years in good health.

The genes are TRBV2 and TRBJ2-5; 8 positions agree with TRBD2. Trimming at V came to 7 bases and at J to 1 base, leaving 5 bases not matched to a gene. CDR1 is SNHLY and CDR2 is FYNNEI in the germline V gene. The CDR3 totals 14 residues. The DNA for the CDR3 is TGTGCCAGCATAAGCGGGAGTAGCCAAGAGACCCAGTACTTC. Residues: CASISGSSQETQYF.

The genes are TRBV5-1 and TRBJ1-4; perhaps TRBD1 as D (6 bases). Trimming took off 3 bases at V and 5 bases at J, with 14 bases between the two ends. This CDR3 is 15 amino acids long. Germline lookup yields CDR1 SGHRS and CDR2 YFSETQ. The CDR3 nucleotides read TGCGCCAGCAGCTATAAACAGGGTGGGAATGAAAAACTGTTTTTT. Encoded protein: CASSYKQGGNEKLFF. The whole variable domain, remainder taken from reference TRBV5-1 and TRBJ1-4, is KAGVTQTPRYLIKTRGQQVTLSCSPISGHRSVSWYQQTPGQGLQFLFEYFSETQRNKGNFPGRFSGRQFSNSRSEMNVSTLELGDSALYLCASSYKQGGNEKLFFGSGTQLSVL.

The chain has TRBV12-5 and TRBJ2-5; the D gene could be TRBD1 or TRBD2 (5 bases each). Between the trimmed V and J ends, which lost 6 bases and 4 bases, there was a span of 15 bases. In germline, CDR1 is LGHNT, CDR2 FRNRAP. The CDR3 contains 14 residues. The CDR3 loop reads CASGPGTEGETQYF. The DNA of the CDR3 is TGTGCTAGTGGACCAGGGACCGAAGGAGAGACCCAGTACTTC. The full variable domain, in which reference TRBV12-5 and TRBJ2-5 provide the parts outside the CDR3, is DARVTQTPRHKVTEMGQEVTMRCQPILGHNTVFWYRQTMMQGLELLAYFRNRAPLDDSGMPKDRFSAEMPDATLATLKIQPSEPRDSAVYFCASGPGTEGETQYFGPGTRLLVL.

The V gene is TRBV3-1 (or the pseudogene TRBV3-2), the J gene TRBJ1-2, with TRBD1 identical over 8 bases. Trimming cost V 4 bases and J 8 bases; bases outside gene matches: 9. CDR1 is LGHDT and CDR2 is YNNKEL in the germline V gene (reference sequence). The CDR3 extends over 14 amino acids. The CDR3 region has the DNA TGTGCCAGCAGCCCCGGACAGGGCTCTCGGGGCTACACCTTC. Its protein product is CASSPGQGSRGYTF.

V gene TRBV7-6 combines with J gene TRBJ1-4, with 8 positions matching TRBD1. The CDR3 is 15 amino acids. The germline CDR1 and CDR2 sequences are SGHVS and FNYEAQ. J gave up 7 bases and V 1 base, and 5 bases lay outside the gene matches. The CDR3 spells CASSLGAGGREKLFF. The CDR3 DNA reads TGTGCCAGCAGCTTAGGGGCAGGGGGCCGTGAAAAACTGTTTTTT.

The rearrangement links TRBV25-1 to TRBJ1-2; tentatively, D is TRBD1 (6 bases). The germline gives CDR1 MGHDK, CDR2 SYGVNS. Trimming stripped 5 bases from V and 4 bases from J, with 14 bases between. The CDR3 totals 14 residues. The CDR3 DNA sequence: TGTGCCAGCAGTTTACAGGGATCCCTCTATGGCTACACCTTC. Its protein is CASSLQGSLYGYTF.

This clone was found once. The J gene is TRBJ2-5, the V gene TRBV5-1; D call uncertain. The CDR3 loop spans 12 amino acids. Trimming cost V 1 base and J 3 bases, with 4 bases left between them. The V gene's germline CDR1 is SGHRS and CDR2 YFSETQ. This chain's CDR3 is CASSLLEETQYF. In nucleotides, the CDR3 is TGCGCCAGCAGCTTGTTAGAAGAGACCCAGTACTTC. Combining the CDR3 with reference TRBV5-1 and TRBJ2-5 gives the whole variable domain KAGVTQTPRYLIKTRGQQVTLSCSPISGHRSVSWYQQTPGQGLQFLFEYFSETQRNKGNFPGRFSGRQFSNSRSEMNVSTLELGDSALYLCASSLLEETQYFGPGTRLLVL.

V usage is TRBV5-1 and J usage is TRBJ1-6; D possibly corresponds to TRBD1 (6 bases). The CDR3 loop spans 14 amino acids. Trimming cost V 0 bases and J 5 bases, with 6 bases left between them. CDR1 and CDR2 from the germline V gene are SGHRS and YFSETQ. In DNA form, the CDR3 reads TGCGCCAGCAGCTTGGGGACAGATAATTCACCCCTCCACTTT. It yields the protein CASSLGTDNSPLHF.

The J gene is TRBJ1-2, the V gene TRBV30; no reliable D call. Trimming took off 4 bases at V and 4 bases at J, with 13 bases between the two ends. The CDR3 contains 13 residues. Germline lookup yields CDR1 GTSNPN and CDR2 SVGIG (reference sequence). The CDR3 sequence is CAWIFSGRYGYTF. CDR3 bases: TGTGCCTGGATCTTTTCAGGCCGCTATGGCTACACCTTC.

The chain couples TRBV19 to TRBJ2-6, with unresolved D. CDR1 and CDR2 from the germline V gene are LNHDA and SQIVND (reference sequence). V was pared by 5 bases and J by 4 bases, with 12 bases between. CDR3 length equals 15 residues. For the CDR3, the DNA is TGTGCCAGTAGTCAAAACGCGGCGGGGGCCAACGTCCTGACTTTC. It is translated as CASSQNAAGANVLTF.

The J gene is TRBJ2-3, the V gene TRBV11-3; 11 nucleotides match TRBD2. V lost 6 bases to trimming and J lost 3 bases; unmatched junction nucleotides: 11. The CDR3 extends over 17 amino acids. Germline CDR1 reads SGHNT; CDR2 reads YENEEA. The CDR3 sequence is CASSTKIAGGDTDTQYF. CDR3 DNA sequence: TGTGCCAGCAGTACGAAAATAGCGGGAGGGGATACAGATACGCAGTATTTT. Together with reference TRBV11-3 and TRBJ2-3, the CDR3 gives the full variable domain: EAGVVQSPRYKIIEKKQPVAFWCNPISGHNTLYWYLQNLGQGPELLIRYENEEAVDDSQLPKDRFSAERLKGVDSTLKIQPAELGDSAVYLCASSTKIAGGDTDTQYFGPGTRLTVL.

V is TRBV30 and J is TRBJ1-6; D gene unclear. Deletions cut 3 bases from V and 9 bases from J, with 15 bases between. Germline V CDR1 and CDR2: GTSNPN, SVGIG (reference sequence). The CDR3 sequence is 14 residues long. CDR3 sequence: CAWRAVGNISPLHF. The CDR3 bases are TGTGCCTGGAGAGCGGTTGGGAATATTTCACCCCTCCACTTT.

This clone showed up just once. The chain employs TRBV5-5 and TRBJ1-2; tentatively, D is TRBD1 (5 bases). The V end was cut by 3 bases, the J end by 4 bases, with 22 bases between. The CDR3 has 17 amino acids. CDR1 is SGHKS, CDR2 YYEKEE, per germline (reference sequence). In DNA, the CDR3 is TGTGCCAGCAGCTGGAGGGCAGGGACGGCTAATATCTATGGCTACACCTTC. Translated: CASSWRAGTANIYGYTF.

This chain links TRBV6-5 with TRBJ1-1; a weak D match, TRBD1 (5 bases). CDR3 length: 15 amino acids. Per germline, CDR1 MNHEY and CDR2 SVGAGI. Trimming cost V 10 bases and J 0 bases, with 18 bases left between them. CDR3 nucleotide sequence: TGTGCCAACGGGACTCCCTTTTCTATGAACACTGAAGCTTTCTTT. Encoded protein: CANGTPFSMNTEAFF.

This clone was seen a single time. The chain employs TRBV2 and TRBJ1-1; D may be TRBD1 (5 bases). In germline, CDR1 is SNHLY, CDR2 FYNNEI. This CDR3 has 14 amino acids. V was cut by 5 bases and J by 1 base, with 11 bases left in between. The chain's CDR3 is CASSTGGRNTEAFF. In DNA form, the CDR3 reads TGTGCCAGCAGTACGGGGGGAAGGAACACTGAAGCTTTCTTT.

The chain couples TRBV2 to TRBJ2-7; the match to TRBD2 covers 9 bases. This CDR3 region has 15 residues. J gave up 1 base and V 8 bases, and 9 bases lay outside the gene matches. CDR1 and CDR2 (germline): SNHLY, FYNNEI. The CDR3 region is CASQSLAGWSYEQYF. The CDR3 DNA reads TGTGCCAGCCAAAGTCTAGCGGGATGGTCCTACGAGCAGTACTTC.

CDR3 loop: CASSETGTVNEKLFF. DNA of the CDR3: TGTGCCAGCAGCGAAACCGGGACAGTTAATGAAAAACTGTTTTTT. The V and J genes are TRBV9 and TRBJ1-4; 7 bases fit TRBD1. The CDR3 covers 15 residues. Germline assignment: CDR1 SGDLS and CDR2 YYNGEE. The V gene end was trimmed by 3 bases and the J gene end by 4 bases; junction bases not matched to a gene: 6.

In its sample, this clone was seen once. As DNA, the CDR3 is TGTGCCACCGGGAGGGCCTTAGCGGGAGCTAGGGATACGCAGTATTTT. Translated, it gives CATGRALAGARDTQYF. The gene calls are TRBV24-1 and TRBJ2-3; 9 bases align to TRBD2. Germline CDR1 KGHDR, CDR2 SFDVKD. CDR3 length equals 16 residues. Unmatched junction bases numbered 15, after V lost 9 bases and J lost 6 bases.

J is TRBJ1-6 and V is TRBV30; perhaps TRBD1 as D (6 bases). V was trimmed by 3 bases and J by 10 bases, leaving 13 bases between them. The CDR3 covers 13 residues. The germline gives CDR1 GTSNPN, CDR2 SVGIG (reference sequence). The CDR3 spells CAWRGGSGSPLHF. For the CDR3, the DNA is TGTGCCTGGAGGGGGGGCTCGGGCTCACCCCTCCACTTT. The complete variable domain, with remaining parts taken from reference TRBV30 and TRBJ1-6, reads SQTIHQWPATLVQPVGSPLSLECTVEGTSNPNLYWYRQAAGRGLQLLFYSVGIGQISSEVPQNLSASRPQDRQFILSSKKLLLSDSGFYLCAWRGGSGSPLHFGNGTRLTVT.

This clone occurred once. The genes are TRBV6-1 and TRBJ1-2; D remains unclear. CDR3 size: 15 residues. Trimming pared 3 bases from V and 0 bases from J, leaving 11 bases between. Germline CDR1 is MNHNS and CDR2 is SASEGT. The CDR3 loop is CASSDPDGANYGYTF. The CDR3 nucleotides read TGTGCCAGCAGTGACCCCGACGGAGCTAACTATGGCTACACCTTC.

This CDR3 is CASSIGQGANYGYTF. The DNA for the CDR3 is TGTGCCAGCAGCATCGGACAGGGAGCTAACTATGGCTACACCTTC. This chain connects TRBV5-4 to TRBJ1-2; TRBD1 aligns across 8 bases. V shed 4 bases, J shed 0 bases, and the junction held 5 bases outside the gene matches. The CDR3 has 15 amino acids. Germline V gene data show CDR1 as SGHNT and CDR2 as YYREEE (reference sequence).

V and J are TRBV7-2 and TRBJ2-3; D is unclear. V lost 1 base and J lost 0, with 8 bases in between. Germline assignment: CDR1 SGHTA and CDR2 FQGNSA. This CDR3 has 15 residues. CDR3 amino acids: CASSLGAFSTDTQYF. In DNA, the CDR3 is TGTGCCAGCAGCTTAGGGGCGTTCAGCACAGATACGCAGTATTTT.

The chain links TRBV5-5 to TRBJ1-5; TRBD1 agrees at 9 bases. V gave up 2 bases and J gave up 7 bases; unmatched junction bases: 10. In germline, CDR1 is SGHKS, CDR2 YYEKEE (reference sequence). This CDR3 is 16 amino acids long. The CDR3 protein is CASSLTGTGKEQPQHF. The CDR3 DNA is TGTGCCAGCAGCTTAACCGGGACAGGGAAAGAACAGCCCCAGCATTTT.